A selection of T cell receptor beta chains follows, all from one sample in a study of blood T cell repertoires in COVID-19. This table comes from immunoSEQ multiplex PCR, and its TCRdb copy is limited to in-frame clones, with some not included. The data hold about 89,000 clones, with about 83% observed a single time. Sequences were obtained from peripheral blood. Receptor source: a man in his 70s with COVID-19, enrolled during active disease. Each CDR3 is given without its conserved first and last residue. Each record gives: V gene, J gene, CDR3 protein.

TRBV7-2	TRBJ1-2	ASSSTPGQGFGGYT
TRBV5-1	TRBJ2-7	ASSLGLTPYEQY
TRBV12-2	TRBJ2-5	ASRLAPGQSPQETQY
TRBV11-2	TRBJ2-7	ASSFDSAREQY
TRBV30	TRBJ1-1	AWSVQGADTEAF
TRBV7-8	TRBJ2-7	ASSDHLAVSYEQY
TRBV19	TRBJ1-5	ASSSRQRRNQPQH
TRBV19	TRBJ2-2	ASSMTLSFRQGAGELF
TRBV7-3	TRBJ2-3	ASSLNGLAGVGDTQY
TRBV7-9	TRBJ1-2	ASSPTGGGYT
TRBV27	TRBJ2-2	ASSWRTLNTGELF
TRBV13	TRBJ2-3	ASSSPWGRETDTQY
TRBV7-2	TRBJ2-5	ASSGLASGGALETQY
TRBV19	TRBJ1-5	ASSKGSNQPQH
TRBV6-6	TRBJ2-3	ASSYEGGDTQY
TRBV11-2	TRBJ2-5	ASSLRGLQETQY
TRBV7-2	TRBJ2-5	AITTSGGSSQY
TRBV9	TRBJ2-2	ASSLEFRTGELF
TRBV27	TRBJ1-5	ASSLSFTLGQGRRNQPQH
TRBV29-1	TRBJ2-7	SVSDRGGTYEQY
TRBV6-1	TRBJ2-1	ASSERGTGGDEQF
TRBV6-1	TRBJ1-2	ASSDRRGDYGYT
TRBV7-8	TRBJ2-5	ASSSLRIAGVGETQY
TRBV20-1	TRBJ1-2	SATGVGYT
TRBV4-3	TRBJ1-1	ASRVRTLLNTEAF
TRBV4-3	TRBJ2-6	ASSQDLRLSGANVLT
TRBV6-6	TRBJ1-4	ASRPGATNEKLF
TRBV2	TRBJ1-4	ASGNRDGGEKLF
TRBV11-3	TRBJ1-1	ASSLGAGGFTEAF
TRBV30	TRBJ2-7	AWSVYSGNRYEQY
TRBV5-4	TRBJ2-2	ASSPGLVAGELF
TRBV6-2/TRBV6-3	TRBJ2-7	ASSTWTSGASYEQY
TRBV7-2	TRBJ1-2	ASSLAGNPGSYGYT
TRBV7-2	TRBJ2-3	ASSFPTGADTQY
TRBV5-1	TRBJ2-2	ASSLGLAGINTGELF
TRBV12-3/TRBV12-4	TRBJ1-5	ASGAFNQPQH
TRBV18	TRBJ1-4	ASSPREAFEGEKLF
TRBV2	TRBJ1-2	ASSRDIFNYGYT
TRBV7-2	TRBJ1-3	ASSLAVRAFSGNTIY
TRBV7-3	TRBJ2-3	ASSSTPGTSTDTQY
TRBV10-3	TRBJ1-4	ATKGGEGTNEKLF
TRBV5-6	TRBJ2-2	ASSLGLVKTGELF